This TCR beta chain was captured by sequencing in a study of blood T cell repertoires in COVID-19. Data came from immunoSEQ multiplex PCR; TCRdb stores just in-frame clones and leaves some out. This table has 150,000 to 200,000 clones, 80% to 85% appearing once. Germline V gene lookup returns CDR1 SGHNT and CDR2 YYREEE (reference sequence). This CDR3 region has 16 residues. V lost 3 bases and J 0 bases, leaving 14 bases between the germline ends. The TCR comes from a human donor with acute or convalescent COVID-19. The donor label of this sample is uncertain. Sequenced input: peripheral blood. The rearrangement uses TRBV5-4 and TRBJ2-3, with D uncertain. CDR3 sequence: CASSSSTTHSTDTQYF. The CDR3 DNA is TGTGCCAGCAGCTCCTCGACGACTCATAGCACAGATACGCAGTATTTT.